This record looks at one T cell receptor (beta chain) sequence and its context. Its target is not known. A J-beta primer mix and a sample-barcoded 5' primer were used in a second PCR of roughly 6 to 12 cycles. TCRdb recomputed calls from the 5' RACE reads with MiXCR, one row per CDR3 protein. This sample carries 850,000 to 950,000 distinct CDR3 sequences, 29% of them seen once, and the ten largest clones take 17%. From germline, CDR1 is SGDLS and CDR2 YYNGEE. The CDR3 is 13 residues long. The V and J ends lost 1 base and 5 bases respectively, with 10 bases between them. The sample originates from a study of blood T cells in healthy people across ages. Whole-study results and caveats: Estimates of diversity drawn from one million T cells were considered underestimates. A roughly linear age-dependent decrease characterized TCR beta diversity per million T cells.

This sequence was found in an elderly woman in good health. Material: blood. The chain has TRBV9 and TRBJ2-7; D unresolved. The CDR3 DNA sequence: TGTGCCAGCAGCGTAAGGGCGATGGACGAGCAGTACTTC. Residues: CASSVRAMDEQYF.